These 13 T cell receptor beta chains share one sample of origin, sequenced in a study of blood T cell repertoires in COVID-19. Clones were read by immunoSEQ multiplex PCR, and TCRdb kept only the in-frame ones, dropping some. The sample lists more than 150,000 clones; approximately 80% were seen once. The sample comprised peripheral blood. The receptors come from a human donor in a cohort sampled during active COVID-19.

This clone was detected only a few times. The chain is built from TRBV7-9 and TRBJ1-6, with 11 bases lining up with TRBD1. The CDR3 has 15 residues. CDR1 is SEHNR, CDR2 FQNEAQ, per germline (reference sequence). V was pared by 0 bases and J by 9 bases, with 1 base of the junction left unmatched. In DNA, the CDR3 is TGTGCCAGCAGCTTAGCGGGGACAGGGGGTTCACCCCTCCACTTT. Its translation is CASSLAGTGGSPLHF.

This chain connects TRBV5-4 to TRBJ2-4, with a tentative D call TRBD2 (6 bases). The germline V gene encodes CDR1 SGHNT and CDR2 YYREEE (reference sequence). Trimming left V 1 base short and J 0 bases short, with 11 bases between. This CDR3 has 16 amino acids. CDR3 nucleotides: TGTGCCAGCAGCTTGTCGGCGGGGTTAGCCAAAAACATTCAGTACTTC. This codes for CASSLSAGLAKNIQYF. The whole variable domain, remainder taken from reference TRBV5-4 and TRBJ2-4, is ETGVTQSPTHLIKTRGQQVTLRCSSQSGHNTVSWYQQALGQGPQFIFQYYREEENGRGNFPPRFSGLQFPNYSSELNVNALELDDSALYLCASSLSAGLAKNIQYFGAGTRLSVL.

This clone was seen just once. V and J are TRBV29-1 and TRBJ2-1, with 10 bases lining up with TRBD2. The germline CDR1 and CDR2 sequences are SQVTM and ANQGSEA. CDR3 length: 15 residues. The V segment lost 5 bases and the J segment 3 bases; nucleotides outside the gene matches: 7. CDR3 in DNA: TGCAGCGTTCTACTTCTAGCGGGGGTCTACAATGAGCAGTTCTTC. Residues: CSVLLLAGVYNEQFF.

This sequence joins TRBV5-6 and TRBJ2-7; tentative D call: TRBD2 (6 bases). The V gene lost 0 bases and the J gene lost 2 bases, with 9 bases spanning the gap. The CDR3 covers 14 residues. CDR1 SGHDT and CDR2 YYEEEE come from the germline V gene. DNA of the CDR3: TGTGCCAGCAGCTTGGTGGGCGGGACCTACGAGCAGTACTTC. It codes for CASSLVGGTYEQYF.

The table lists this clone with a few counts. The J gene is TRBJ1-1, the V gene TRBV9, with D possibly matching TRBD1 (6 bases). V lost 4 bases and J lost 4, with 23 bases in between. The CDR3 has 17 residues. Germline CDR1 SGDLS, CDR2 YYNGEE. In DNA form, the CDR3 reads TGTGCCAGCAGCCCCGGGACAACGGCCTGGGAGGGCACTGAAGCTTTCTTT. Protein product: CASSPGTTAWEGTEAFF.

The chain carries TRBV19 and TRBJ1-3; 7 positions agree with TRBD1. V dropped 9 bases and J dropped 4; count of bases not matched to a gene: 9. The germline CDR1 and CDR2 sequences are LNHDA and SQIVND (reference sequence). This CDR3 contains 14 residues. The CDR3 sequence: CASSDRVYGNTIYF. DNA of the CDR3: TGTGCCAGCTCCGACAGGGTTTACGGAAACACCATATATTTT.

The genes are TRBV5-1 and TRBJ2-7, with 8 nucleotides matching TRBD1. Germline assignment: CDR1 SGHRS and CDR2 YFSETQ. The CDR3 runs 14 residues. V lost 3 bases and J lost 2; bases outside the gene matches: 4. CDR3 in amino acids: CASSSTQGAYEQYF. The CDR3 nucleotides are TGCGCCAGCAGCTCCACACAGGGGGCCTACGAGCAGTACTTC. The full variable domain, completed using reference TRBV5-1 and TRBJ2-7, is KAGVTQTPRYLIKTRGQQVTLSCSPISGHRSVSWYQQTPGQGLQFLFEYFSETQRNKGNFPGRFSGRQFSNSRSEMNVSTLELGDSALYLCASSSTQGAYEQYFGPGTRLTVT.

The chain combines TRBV18 with TRBJ1-2, with TRBD1 identical over 8 bases. Germline loops: CDR1 KGHSH, CDR2 LQKENI. This CDR3 is built from 14 residues. The ends lost 3 bases at V and 7 bases at J; junction bases unmatched: 7. The CDR3 here is CASSPDRVESGYTF. The CDR3 DNA is TGTGCCAGCTCACCGGACAGGGTTGAATCTGGCTACACCTTC.

The V call is TRBV3-1 (or the pseudogene TRBV3-2), the J call TRBJ1-1, with unresolved D. V lost 4 bases and J lost 3, with 12 bases in between. The CDR3 is made up of 14 amino acids. Germline V gene data show CDR1 as LGHDT and CDR2 as YNNKEL (reference sequence). The CDR3 sequence is CASSLGVWDTEAFF. The CDR3 nucleotides are TGTGCCAGCAGCCTCGGGGTCTGGGACACTGAAGCTTTCTTT.

The J gene is TRBJ1-4, the V gene TRBV7-9, with a weak D call TRBD1 (6 bases). V lost 5 bases and J lost 4, with 14 bases in between. There are 15 residues in the CDR3. Per germline, CDR1 SEHNR and CDR2 FQNEAQ (reference sequence). CDR3 DNA: TGTGCCAGCAGCACGGACAGATCAATTAATGAAAAACTGTTTTTT. Residues: CASSTDRSINEKLFF.

The genes are TRBV5-4 and TRBJ2-7; 12 nucleotides line up with TRBD2. This CDR3 has 15 amino acids. Germline CDR1 reads SGHNT; CDR2 reads YYREEE (reference sequence). J was trimmed by 1 base and V by 4 bases; bases with no gene match: 3. The CDR3 loop is CASSLGLAGSYEQYF. The CDR3 coding sequence is TGTGCCAGCAGCCTCGGACTAGCGGGGTCCTACGAGCAGTACTTC.

This clone appeared once. The chain's CDR3 is CASSLVGGQGETYEQYF. The CDR3 coding sequence is TGTGCCAGCAGCTTAGTCGGGGGACAGGGGGAAACCTACGAGCAGTACTTC. The chain uses TRBV7-8 and TRBJ2-7; 11 bases fit TRBD1. The germline CDR1 and CDR2 sequences are SGHVS and FQNEAQ. The CDR3 consists of 17 residues. The V and J ends lost 1 base and 2 bases, in that order; junction bases with no gene match: 7.

This clone was detected a few times. The chain is built from TRBV2 and TRBJ2-7; D may be TRBD1 (5 bases). Per the germline V gene, CDR1 is SNHLY and CDR2 is FYNNEI. CDR3 size: 11 residues. The V end lost 7 bases, the J end lost 4 bases, and 8 bases lay between the germline ends. The CDR3 loop reads CASTKGYEQYF. The CDR3 bases are TGTGCCAGCACTAAGGGGTACGAGCAGTACTTC.